This record covers a single T cell receptor (beta chain). The data belong to a study of blood T cell repertoires in COVID-19. Overall study: COVID-19 samples from acute and convalescent phases originated in the United States, Italy and Spain. PBMCs, B-cell-depleted T cells, or T cells provided the cDNA or gDNA that made up the material.

Here immunoSEQ multiplex PCR was the method, and the copy in TCRdb shows in-frame clones only, minus some. The sample shows about 370,000 clones, roughly 89% of them seen only once. The CDR3 is 13 amino acids. With V trimmed by 4 bases and J by 2 bases, 2 bases remained unmatched. The germline gives CDR1 SGHNT, CDR2 YYREEE (reference sequence). Participants spanned ages about 18 to 89 years and resided in roughly 26 US areas. Cohort allocation depended upon clinical history that participants reported. Sequencing input: PBMCs or T cells enriched from blood (not recorded which). This TCR was recovered from a woman under 40 who had recovered from COVID-19. The chain recombines TRBV5-4 with TRBJ1-2, with TRBD1 matching 7 bases. The chain's CDR3 is CASSPQGNYGYTF. CDR3 sequence (DNA): TGTGCCAGCAGCCCACAGGGGAACTATGGCTACACCTTC.